This T cell receptor beta chain was found in a study of T-cell reconstitution after alpha-beta-depleted transplantation in children. Study results and caveats: After one year, T-cell counts and TCRbeta diversity mostly came from new T cells. Approximately two months post-transplant, alpha-beta T cells reportedly originated from several hundred expanded graft clones. Surviving recipient T cells and thymic progenitors produced the high day-60 TCRbeta diversity seen in some patients.

During its preparation, the TCRbeta library received unique molecular identifiers. MiXCR was run by TCRdb on the PCR reads, yielding one entry per CDR3 protein. The sample holds around 800,000 distinct CDR3 sequences, approximately 15% seen once. Trimming took 3 bases from V and 3 from J, leaving 7 bases between them. Germline loops: CDR1 SGHRS, CDR2 YFSETQ. This CDR3 region has 13 residues. Turning to this clonotype: What it binds is not known.

The clonotype comes from a male patient younger than 18 who had a stem cell transplant for acute lymphoblastic leukemia, so the T cells may come from the graft donor. This material consisted of PBMCs, mostly from graft donor cells, taken 360 days after TCRalphabeta/CD19-depleted stem cell transplant. This chain connects TRBV5-1 to TRBJ1-5; perhaps TRBD1 as D (5 bases). CDR3 amino acids: CASSSGPNQPQHF. The CDR3 region has the DNA TGCGCCAGCAGCTCAGGGCCCAATCAGCCCCAGCATTTT. The complete variable domain, with remaining parts taken from reference TRBV5-1 and TRBJ1-5, reads KAGVTQTPRYLIKTRGQQVTLSCSPISGHRSVSWYQQTPGQGLQFLFEYFSETQRNKGNFPGRFSGRQFSNSRSEMNVSTLELGDSALYLCASSSGPNQPQHFGDGTRLSIL.